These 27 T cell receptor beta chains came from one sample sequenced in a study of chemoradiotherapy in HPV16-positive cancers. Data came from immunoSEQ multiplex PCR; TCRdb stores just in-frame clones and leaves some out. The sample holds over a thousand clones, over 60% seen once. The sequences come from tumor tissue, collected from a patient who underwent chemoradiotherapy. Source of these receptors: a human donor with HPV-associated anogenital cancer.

CDR3 sequence reads: CASSFHSFGGTEAFF. DNA of the CDR3: TGTGCCAGCAGTTTTCATAGTTTCGGGGGCACTGAAGCTTTCTTT. The chain joins TRBV27 to TRBJ1-1, with D possibly being TRBD1 (5 bases). V shed 3 bases and J shed 4 bases, with 15 bases lying between them. This CDR3 has 15 amino acids. The germline CDR1 and CDR2 sequences are MNHEY and SMNVEV (reference sequence).

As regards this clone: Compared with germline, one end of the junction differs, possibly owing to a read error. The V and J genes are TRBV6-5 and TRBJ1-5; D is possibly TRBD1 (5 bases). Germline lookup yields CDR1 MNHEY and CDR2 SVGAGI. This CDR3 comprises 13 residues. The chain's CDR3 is CAGSYLTGGPQHF. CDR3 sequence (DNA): TGCGCCGGCAGTTACCTGACCGGGGGGCCCCAGCATTTT.

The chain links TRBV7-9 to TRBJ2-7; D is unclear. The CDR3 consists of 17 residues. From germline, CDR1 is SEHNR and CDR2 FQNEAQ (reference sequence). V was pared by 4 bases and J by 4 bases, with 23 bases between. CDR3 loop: CASSSTRDSFHFYEQYF. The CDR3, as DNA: TGTGCCAGCAGCTCAACCCGCGATAGCTTTCATTTTTACGAGCAGTACTTC.

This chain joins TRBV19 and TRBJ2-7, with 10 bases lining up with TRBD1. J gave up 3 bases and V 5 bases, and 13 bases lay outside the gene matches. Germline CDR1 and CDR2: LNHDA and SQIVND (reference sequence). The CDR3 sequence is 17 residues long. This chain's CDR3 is CASSASMLRDRGYEQYF. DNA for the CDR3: TGTGCCAGTAGTGCCTCCATGCTCCGGGACAGGGGCTACGAGCAGTACTTC.

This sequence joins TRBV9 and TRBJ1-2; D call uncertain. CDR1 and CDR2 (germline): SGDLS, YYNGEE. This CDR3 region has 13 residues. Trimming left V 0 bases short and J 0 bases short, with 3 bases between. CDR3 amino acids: CASSVDPNYGYTF. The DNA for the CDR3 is TGTGCCAGCAGCGTAGATCCTAACTATGGCTACACCTTC.

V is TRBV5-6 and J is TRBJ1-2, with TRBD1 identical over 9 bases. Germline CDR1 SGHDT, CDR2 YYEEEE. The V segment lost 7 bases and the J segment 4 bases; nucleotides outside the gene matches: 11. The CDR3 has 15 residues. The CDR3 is CASGSRTGVPYGYTF. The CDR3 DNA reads TGTGCCAGCGGTTCCCGGACAGGGGTTCCCTATGGCTACACCTTC.

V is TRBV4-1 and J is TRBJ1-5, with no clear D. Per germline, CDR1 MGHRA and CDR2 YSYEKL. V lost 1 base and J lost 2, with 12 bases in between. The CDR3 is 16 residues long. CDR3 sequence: CASSQVSGVGNQPQHF. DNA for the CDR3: TGCGCCAGCAGCCAAGTTAGCGGGGTTGGCAATCAGCCCCAGCATTTT.

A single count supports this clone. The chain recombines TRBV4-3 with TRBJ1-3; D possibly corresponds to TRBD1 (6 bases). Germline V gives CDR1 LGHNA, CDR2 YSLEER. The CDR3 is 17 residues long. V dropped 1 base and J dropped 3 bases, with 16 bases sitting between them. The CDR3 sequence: CASSQGGGGFSGNTIYF. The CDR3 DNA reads TGCGCCAGCAGCCAAGGGGGGGGCGGTTTCAGTGGAAACACCATATATTTT.

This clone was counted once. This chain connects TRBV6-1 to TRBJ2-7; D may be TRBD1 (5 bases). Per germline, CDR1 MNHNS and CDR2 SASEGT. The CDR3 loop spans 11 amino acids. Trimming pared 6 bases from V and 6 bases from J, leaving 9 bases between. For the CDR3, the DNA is TGTGCCAGCAGCCAGGGCCTCGAGCAGTACTTC. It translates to CASSQGLEQYF.

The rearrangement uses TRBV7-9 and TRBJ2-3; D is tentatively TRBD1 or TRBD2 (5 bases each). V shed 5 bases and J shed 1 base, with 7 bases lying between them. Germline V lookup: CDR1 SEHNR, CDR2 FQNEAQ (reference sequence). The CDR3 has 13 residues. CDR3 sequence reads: CASSGTRTDTQYF. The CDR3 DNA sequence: TGTGCCAGCAGCGGGACCCGCACAGATACGCAGTATTTT.

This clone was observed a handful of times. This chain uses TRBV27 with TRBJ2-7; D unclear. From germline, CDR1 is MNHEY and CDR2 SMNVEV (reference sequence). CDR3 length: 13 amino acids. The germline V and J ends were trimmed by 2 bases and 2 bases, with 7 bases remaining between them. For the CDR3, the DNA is TGTGCCAGCAGTTTAACTCACGCCTACGAGCAGTACTTC. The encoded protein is CASSLTHAYEQYF.

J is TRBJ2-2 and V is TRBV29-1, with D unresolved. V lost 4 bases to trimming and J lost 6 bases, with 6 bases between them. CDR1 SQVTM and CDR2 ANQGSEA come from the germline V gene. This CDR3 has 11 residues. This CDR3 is CSVAGAGELFF. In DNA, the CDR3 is TGCAGCGTTGCGGGTGCCGGGGAGCTGTTTTTT.

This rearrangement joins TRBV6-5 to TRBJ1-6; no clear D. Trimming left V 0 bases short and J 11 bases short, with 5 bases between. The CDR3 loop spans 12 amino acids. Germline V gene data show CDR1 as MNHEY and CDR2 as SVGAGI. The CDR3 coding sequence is TGTGCCAGCAGTTACTCGACTACACCCCTCCACTTT. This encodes CASSYSTTPLHF.

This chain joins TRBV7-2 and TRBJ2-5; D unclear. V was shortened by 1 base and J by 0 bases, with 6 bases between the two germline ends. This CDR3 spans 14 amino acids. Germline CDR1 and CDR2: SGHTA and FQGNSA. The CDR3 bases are TGTGCCAGCAGCTTAGTTGTATACCAAGAGACCCAGTACTTC. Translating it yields CASSLVVYQETQYF.

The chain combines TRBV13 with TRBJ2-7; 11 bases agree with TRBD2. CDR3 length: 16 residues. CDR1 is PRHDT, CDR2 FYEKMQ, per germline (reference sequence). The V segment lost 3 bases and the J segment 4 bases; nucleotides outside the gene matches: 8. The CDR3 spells CASSFSVAGGQYEQYF. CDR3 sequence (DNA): TGTGCCAGCAGCTTCTCTGTAGCGGGGGGGCAATACGAGCAGTACTTC.

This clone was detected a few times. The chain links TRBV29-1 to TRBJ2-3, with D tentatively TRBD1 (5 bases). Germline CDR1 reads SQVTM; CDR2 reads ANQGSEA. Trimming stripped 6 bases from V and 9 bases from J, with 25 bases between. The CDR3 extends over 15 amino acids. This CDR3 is CSVENLQVNGVTQYF. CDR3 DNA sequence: TGCAGCGTCGAGAATTTACAGGTCAATGGTGTCACGCAGTATTTT.

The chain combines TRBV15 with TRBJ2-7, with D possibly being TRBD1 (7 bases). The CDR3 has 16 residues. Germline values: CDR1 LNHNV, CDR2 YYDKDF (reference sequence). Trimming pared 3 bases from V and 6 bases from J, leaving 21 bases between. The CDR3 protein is CATSSPRGQWGAEQYF. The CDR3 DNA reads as TGTGCCACCAGCAGCCCAAGGGGACAGTGGGGGGCCGAGCAGTACTTC.

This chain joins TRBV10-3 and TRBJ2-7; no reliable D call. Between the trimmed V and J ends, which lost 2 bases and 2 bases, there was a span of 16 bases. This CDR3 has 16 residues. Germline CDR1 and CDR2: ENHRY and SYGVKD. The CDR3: CAISEGRSLDPYEQYF. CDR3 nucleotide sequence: TGTGCCATCAGTGAGGGCAGAAGCCTAGACCCCTACGAGCAGTACTTC.

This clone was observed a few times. CDR3 sequence: CASSPNRDQPQHF. The CDR3 coding sequence is TGTGCCAGCTCACCGAACAGGGATCAGCCCCAGCATTTT. V gene TRBV18 combines with J gene TRBJ1-5, with D possibly TRBD1 on 6 matching bases. Trimming cost V 3 bases and J 5 bases, with 8 bases left between them. The CDR3 consists of 13 residues. In germline, CDR1 is KGHSH, CDR2 LQKENI.

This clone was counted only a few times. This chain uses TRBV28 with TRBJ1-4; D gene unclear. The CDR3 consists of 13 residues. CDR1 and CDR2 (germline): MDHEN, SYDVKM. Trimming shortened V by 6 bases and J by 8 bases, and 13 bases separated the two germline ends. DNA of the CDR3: TGTGCCAGCAGCCTAACAGAGGAAGAAAAACTGTTTTTT. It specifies CASSLTEEEKLFF.

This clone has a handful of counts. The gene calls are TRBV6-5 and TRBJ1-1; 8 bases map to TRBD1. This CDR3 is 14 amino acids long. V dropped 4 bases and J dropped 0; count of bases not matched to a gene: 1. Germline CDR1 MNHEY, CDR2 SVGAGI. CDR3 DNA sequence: TGTGCCAGCAGTTTGGACAGGGTGAACACTGAAGCTTTCTTT. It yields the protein CASSLDRVNTEAFF.

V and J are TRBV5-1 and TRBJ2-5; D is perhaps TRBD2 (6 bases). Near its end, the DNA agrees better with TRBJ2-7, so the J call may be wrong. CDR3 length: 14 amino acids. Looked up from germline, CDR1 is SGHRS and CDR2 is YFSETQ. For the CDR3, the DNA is TGCGCCAGCAGCTTTAGGACTACCTCCTACGAGCAGTACTTC. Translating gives CASSFRTTSYEQYF.

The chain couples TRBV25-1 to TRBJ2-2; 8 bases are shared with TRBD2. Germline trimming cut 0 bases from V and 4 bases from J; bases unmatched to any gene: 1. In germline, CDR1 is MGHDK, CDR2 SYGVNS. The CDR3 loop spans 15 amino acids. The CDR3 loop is CASSEYGGGTGELFF. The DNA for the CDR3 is TGTGCCAGCAGTGAATACGGGGGGGGCACCGGGGAGCTGTTTTTT. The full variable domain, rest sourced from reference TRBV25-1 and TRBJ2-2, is EADIYQTPRYLVIGTGKKITLECSQTMGHDKMYWYQQDPGMELHLIHYSYGVNSTEKGDLSSESTVSRIRTEHFPLTLESARPSHTSQYLCASSEYGGGTGELFFGEGSRLTVL.

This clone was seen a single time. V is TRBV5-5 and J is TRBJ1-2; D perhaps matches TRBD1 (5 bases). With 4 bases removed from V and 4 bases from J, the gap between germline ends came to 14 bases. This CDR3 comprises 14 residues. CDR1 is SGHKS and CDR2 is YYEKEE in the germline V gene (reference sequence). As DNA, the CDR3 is TGTGCCAGCAGCCAAGTTGGGGCCTTCTATGGCTACACCTTC. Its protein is CASSQVGAFYGYTF.

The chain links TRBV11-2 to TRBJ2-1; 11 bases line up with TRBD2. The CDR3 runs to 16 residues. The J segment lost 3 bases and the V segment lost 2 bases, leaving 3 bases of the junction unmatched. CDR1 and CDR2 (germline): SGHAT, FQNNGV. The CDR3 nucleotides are TGTGCCAGCAGCTTAATGGGACTAGCGGACTACAATGAGCAGTTCTTC. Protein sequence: CASSLMGLADYNEQFF.

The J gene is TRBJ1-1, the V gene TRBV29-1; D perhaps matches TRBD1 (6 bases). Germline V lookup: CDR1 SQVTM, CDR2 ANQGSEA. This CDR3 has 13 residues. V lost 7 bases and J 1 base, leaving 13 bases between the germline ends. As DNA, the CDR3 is TGCAGCGCCAACAGGGCGACGAACACTGAAGCTTTCTTT. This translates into CSANRATNTEAFF.

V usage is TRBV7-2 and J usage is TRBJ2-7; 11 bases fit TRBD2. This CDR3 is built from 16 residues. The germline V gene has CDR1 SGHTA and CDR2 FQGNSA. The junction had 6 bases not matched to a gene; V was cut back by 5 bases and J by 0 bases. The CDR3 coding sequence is TGTGCCAGCAGCCCGATGACTAGCGGGATCTCCTACGAGCAGTACTTC. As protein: CASSPMTSGISYEQYF.